Given below is one T cell receptor (beta chain) in context. Indicated treatment: 19 received Ad26.COV2.S at low or high dose, single or two shots; several received placebo; per-sample allocation not given. On day 63 after the first injection, vaccine and placebo recipients gave samples. An Ad26 vector expressing Wuhan-strain SARS-CoV-2 spike constituted the vaccine. The data were obtained in a study of Ad26.COV2.S vaccination and SARS-CoV-2 variants. Study-level information: The authors gave Ad26.COV2.S intramuscularly, either once or twice 56 days apart.

Assay used: immunoSEQ multiplex PCR; TCRdb lists only in-frame clones, some missing. The table records roughly 250,000 clones, 87% of them present only once. Per the germline V gene, CDR1 is LNHDA and CDR2 is SQIVND (reference sequence). The junction had 13 bases not matched to a gene; V was cut back by 5 bases and J by 7 bases. This CDR3 spans 17 amino acids. The chain employs TRBV19 and TRBJ2-1, with 11 bases matching TRBD2. This clonotype was sampled from a person aged 18-65 years who received the Ad26.COV2.S COVID-19 vaccine or a placebo. The sample consisted of peripheral blood, taken in a trial of Ad26.COV2.S vaccine versus placebo. The CDR3 sequence: CASSLYSGGVISNEQFF. DNA of the CDR3: TGTGCCAGTAGTCTATATAGCGGGGGGGTGATAAGTAATGAGCAGTTCTTC. Full variable domain (remainder filled in from reference TRBV19 and TRBJ2-1): DGGITQSPKYLFRKEGQNVTLSCEQNLNHDAMYWYRQDPGQGLRLIYYSQIVNDFQKGDIAEGYSVSREKKESFPLTVTSAQKNPTAFYLCASSLYSGGVISNEQFFGPGTRLTVL.